A single sample gave rise to the 16 T cell receptor beta chains below, sequenced in a study of blood T cell repertoires in COVID-19. The assay was immunoSEQ multiplex PCR, and TCRdb's table has in-frame clones only and misses some. The sample yields fewer than 350,000 clones, 81% seen once. Sequenced: peripheral blood. These receptors were obtained from a woman between 55 and 75 years old with active or convalescent COVID-19.

The chain combines TRBV27 with TRBJ2-6; D is perhaps TRBD1 (5 bases). Germline values: CDR1 MNHEY, CDR2 SMNVEV (reference sequence). The V and J ends lost 0 bases and 4 bases respectively, with 16 bases between them. The CDR3 is made up of 18 amino acids. CDR3 coding DNA: TGTGCCAGCAGTTTATCGTTCGGCAGGGTGGGGGGGGCCAACGTCCTGACTTTC. Protein sequence: CASSLSFGRVGGANVLTF.

The rearrangement joins TRBV18 to TRBJ1-1; D is undetermined. Germline V lookup: CDR1 KGHSH, CDR2 LQKENI. The CDR3 is 12 residues long. V was trimmed by 4 bases and J by 3 bases, leaving 6 bases between them. The CDR3: CASSRRDTEAFF. The DNA of the CDR3 is TGTGCCAGCTCACGTCGAGACACTGAAGCTTTCTTT.

A single count supports this clone. The chain is built from TRBV20-1 and TRBJ2-1; D not resolved. Trimming stripped 3 bases from V and 8 bases from J, with 8 bases between. This CDR3 spans 11 amino acids. CDR1 and CDR2 (germline): DFQATT, SNEGSKA (reference sequence). CDR3 residues: CSASRVDEQFF. The DNA of the CDR3 is TGCAGTGCTAGTCGTGTCGATGAGCAGTTCTTC.

DNA of the CDR3: TGTGCCAGCAGCCCCACGGGGGACCTAAGCACAGATACGCAGTATTTT. Translation: CASSPTGDLSTDTQYF. V and J are TRBV7-2 and TRBJ2-3, with D possibly matching TRBD2 (6 bases). V shed 5 bases and J shed 0 bases, with 15 bases lying between them. The CDR3 runs to 16 residues. Germline CDR1 and CDR2: SGHTA and FQGNSA.

In its sample, this clone was seen a few times. The chain carries TRBV25-1 and TRBJ1-4, with TRBD1 as a possible D gene (5 bases). The ends were cut back, 1 base at V and 3 bases at J, with 12 bases in the middle. The CDR3 consists of 16 residues. CDR1 and CDR2 from the germline V gene are MGHDK and SYGVNS. The CDR3 sequence is CASSESFGGSNEKLFF. The CDR3 bases are TGTGCCAGCAGTGAATCTTTCGGGGGTTCTAATGAAAAACTGTTTTTT.

In DNA form, the CDR3 reads TGTGCCAGCAGTGAAAAGGCAGGCCTCACTGAAGCTTTCTTT. Translated, it gives CASSEKAGLTEAFF. The chain couples TRBV2 to TRBJ1-1; D gene uncertain. Germline assignment: CDR1 SNHLY and CDR2 FYNNEI. Trimming took off 2 bases at V and 4 bases at J, with 11 bases between the two ends. This CDR3 is built from 14 residues.

This sequence joins TRBV18 and TRBJ2-1; 10 bases fit TRBD1. This CDR3 is built from 13 residues. Germline V gene data show CDR1 as KGHSH and CDR2 as LQKENI. The J segment lost 6 bases and the V segment lost 6 bases, leaving 2 bases of the junction unmatched. The CDR3 protein is CASSRQGANEQFF. CDR3 DNA: TGTGCCAGCTCCCGACAGGGGGCCAATGAGCAGTTCTTC.

The chain couples TRBV13 to TRBJ1-1; maybe TRBD1 (5 bases). V was clipped by 4 bases and J by 5 bases, with 17 bases between them. The CDR3 covers 15 residues. CDR1 is PRHDT and CDR2 is FYEKMQ in the germline V gene (reference sequence). The CDR3 DNA sequence: TGTGCCAGCAGCTCACGGGCGAGACAGAGGACTGAAGCTTTCTTT. Its protein is CASSSRARQRTEAFF.

This clone was detected only a few times. The CDR3 loop is CASSLVAAYPSDNEQFF. CDR3 nucleotides: TGTGCCAGCAGCTTGGTCGCAGCGTATCCCTCGGACAATGAGCAGTTCTTC. The chain employs TRBV11-3 and TRBJ2-1; D uncertain. This CDR3 has 17 amino acids. Germline loops: CDR1 SGHNT, CDR2 YENEEA. The ends were cut back, 3 bases at V and 5 bases at J, with 20 bases in the middle.

This clone appeared a few times. This rearrangement joins TRBV7-3 to TRBJ1-3, with D maybe TRBD1 (5 bases). This CDR3 has 18 residues. Germline V lookup: CDR1 SGHTA, CDR2 FQGTGA. The ends were cut back, 5 bases at V and 0 bases at J, with 20 bases in the middle. The CDR3 bases are TGTGCCAGCAGCCCCGGGCCCACGGGACTTGGCTCTGGAAACACCATATATTTT. Translating it yields CASSPGPTGLGSGNTIYF. Using reference TRBV7-3 and TRBJ1-3 for the parts outside the CDR3, the full variable domain is GAGVSQTPSNKVTEKGKYVELRCDPISGHTALYWYRQSLGQGPEFLIYFQGTGAADDSGLPNDRFFAVRPEGSVSTLKIQRTERGDSAVYLCASSPGPTGLGSGNTIYFGEGSWLTVV.

The rearrangement joins TRBV5-1 to TRBJ2-3; the D gene is possibly TRBD2 (6 bases). The ends were cut back, 0 bases at V and 6 bases at J, with 14 bases in the middle. Germline V gene lookup returns CDR1 SGHRS and CDR2 YFSETQ. The CDR3 is 15 amino acids. The CDR3 DNA reads as TGCGCCAGCAGCTTGGAAGGGACTCAGCTGGATACGCAGTATTTT. This encodes CASSLEGTQLDTQYF.

The gene calls are TRBV30 and TRBJ2-1, with TRBD1 identical over 7 bases. This CDR3 contains 17 residues. The V segment lost 0 bases and the J segment 5 bases; nucleotides outside the gene matches: 13. The germline gives CDR1 GTSNPN, CDR2 SVGIG (reference sequence). CDR3 protein: CAWSVGMGTEKDNEQFF. CDR3 coding DNA: TGTGCCTGGAGTGTAGGAATGGGGACAGAAAAAGACAATGAGCAGTTCTTC.

In regard to this clone: Its ends do not fully match the called genes, so a read error is possible. V usage is TRBV3-1 (or the pseudogene TRBV3-2) and J usage is TRBJ1-6; 8 nucleotides line up with TRBD1. Germline V gene sequence: CDR1 LGHDT, CDR2 YNNKEL (reference sequence). There are 13 residues in the CDR3. The DNA for the CDR3 is TGTGCCAGCAGCCAAGACGGGCGGACAGGGCAGTACTTT. It yields the protein CASSQDGRTGQYF.

This clone has just one count. J is TRBJ2-7 and V is TRBV7-8; TRBD1 might be the D (6 bases). This CDR3 contains 17 residues. Per the germline V gene, CDR1 is SGHVS and CDR2 is FQNEAQ. The V and J ends lost 5 bases and 13 bases respectively, with 33 bases between them. CDR3 loop: CASSPFADRLPRRGGYF. CDR3 nucleotides: TGTGCCAGCAGCCCCTTCGCGGACAGACTTCCCCGCCGAGGTGGTTACTTC.

This clone was seen just once. V gene TRBV7-3 combines with J gene TRBJ2-1, with D unclear. With 5 bases removed from V and 8 bases from J, the gap between germline ends came to 16 bases. The CDR3 runs to 14 residues. Per germline, CDR1 SGHTA and CDR2 FQGTGA. The CDR3 sequence is CASSPLHSSDEQFF. The CDR3 region has the DNA TGTGCCAGCAGCCCGTTGCATTCCTCGGATGAGCAGTTCTTC. Combining the CDR3 with reference TRBV7-3 and TRBJ2-1 gives the whole variable domain GAGVSQTPSNKVTEKGKYVELRCDPISGHTALYWYRQSLGQGPEFLIYFQGTGAADDSGLPNDRFFAVRPEGSVSTLKIQRTERGDSAVYLCASSPLHSSDEQFFGPGTRLTVL.

The table lists this clone with a count of one. This chain uses TRBV14 with TRBJ2-5; D is possibly TRBD2 (6 bases). This CDR3 has 15 residues. CDR1 SGHDN and CDR2 FVKESK come from the germline V gene. V lost 2 bases to trimming and J lost 4 bases, with 14 bases between them. Here the CDR3 reads CASSQRQTRGETQYF. CDR3 sequence (DNA): TGTGCCAGCAGCCAACGTCAGACTAGGGGAGAGACCCAGTACTTC.